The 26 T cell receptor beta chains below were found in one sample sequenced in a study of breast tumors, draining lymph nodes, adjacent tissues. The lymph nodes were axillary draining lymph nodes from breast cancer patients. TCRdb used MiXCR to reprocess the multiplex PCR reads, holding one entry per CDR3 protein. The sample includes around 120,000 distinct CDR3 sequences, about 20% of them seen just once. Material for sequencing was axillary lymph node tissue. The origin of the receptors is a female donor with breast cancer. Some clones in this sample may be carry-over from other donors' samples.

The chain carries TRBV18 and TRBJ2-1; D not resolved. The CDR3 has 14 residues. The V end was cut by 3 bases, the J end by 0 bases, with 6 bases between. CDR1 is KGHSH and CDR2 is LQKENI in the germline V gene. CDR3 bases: TGTGCCAGCTCACCTTTCAACTCCTACAATGAGCAGTTCTTC. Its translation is CASSPFNSYNEQFF.

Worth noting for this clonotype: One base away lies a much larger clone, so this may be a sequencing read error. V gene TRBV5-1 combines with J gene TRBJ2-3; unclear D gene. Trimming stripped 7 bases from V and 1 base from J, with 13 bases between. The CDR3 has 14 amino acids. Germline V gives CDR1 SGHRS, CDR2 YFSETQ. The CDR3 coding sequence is TGCGCCAGCGGAGATCTAGGTGGCACAGATACGCAGTATTTT. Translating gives CASGDLGGTDTQYF.

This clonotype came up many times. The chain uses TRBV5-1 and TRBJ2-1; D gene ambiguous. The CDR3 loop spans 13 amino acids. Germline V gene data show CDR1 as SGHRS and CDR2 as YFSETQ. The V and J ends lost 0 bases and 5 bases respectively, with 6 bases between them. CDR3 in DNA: TGCGCCAGCAGCTTGGTACCAAACAATGAGCAGTTCTTC. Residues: CASSLVPNNEQFF.

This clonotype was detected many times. The CDR3 sequence is CASSHSGNTIYF. CDR3 bases: TGTGCCAGCAGTCACAGTGGAAACACCATATATTTT. This sequence joins TRBV25-1 and TRBJ1-3; D unclear. The CDR3 sequence is 12 residues long. V was trimmed by 5 bases and J by 3 bases, leaving 5 bases between them. In germline, CDR1 is MGHDK, CDR2 SYGVNS.

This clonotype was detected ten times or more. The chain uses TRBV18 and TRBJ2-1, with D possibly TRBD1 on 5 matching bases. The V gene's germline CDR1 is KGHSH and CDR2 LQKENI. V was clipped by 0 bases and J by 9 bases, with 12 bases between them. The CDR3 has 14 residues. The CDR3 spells CASSPPSGLGEQFF. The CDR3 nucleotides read TGTGCCAGCTCACCACCGTCAGGGCTGGGTGAGCAGTTCTTC. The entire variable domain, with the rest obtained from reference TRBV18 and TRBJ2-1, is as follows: NAGVMQNPRHLVRRRGQEARLRCSPMKGHSHVYWYRQLPEEGLKFMVYLQKENIIDESGMPKERFSAEFPKEGPSILRIQQVVRGDSAAYFCASSPPSGLGEQFFGPGTRLTVL.

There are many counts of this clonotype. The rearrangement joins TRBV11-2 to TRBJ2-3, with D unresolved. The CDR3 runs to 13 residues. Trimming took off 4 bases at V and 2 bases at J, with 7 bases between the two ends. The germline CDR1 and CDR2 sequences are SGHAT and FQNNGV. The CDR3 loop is CASSSQTTDTQYF. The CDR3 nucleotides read TGTGCCAGCAGCTCTCAAACCACAGATACGCAGTATTTT.

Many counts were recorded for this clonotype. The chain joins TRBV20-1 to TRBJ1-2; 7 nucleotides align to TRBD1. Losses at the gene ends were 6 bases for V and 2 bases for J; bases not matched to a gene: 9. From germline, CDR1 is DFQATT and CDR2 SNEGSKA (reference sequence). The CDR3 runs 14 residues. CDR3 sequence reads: CSAQGDNSNYGYTF. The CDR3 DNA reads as TGCAGTGCCCAGGGGGACAATTCAAACTATGGCTACACCTTC.

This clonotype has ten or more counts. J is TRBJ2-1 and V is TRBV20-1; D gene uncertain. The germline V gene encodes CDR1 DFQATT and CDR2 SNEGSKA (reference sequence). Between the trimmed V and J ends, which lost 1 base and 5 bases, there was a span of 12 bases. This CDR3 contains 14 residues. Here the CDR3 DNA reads TGCAGTGCTAGAGTCCTAGGCCGTGACAATGAGCAGTTCTTC. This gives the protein CSARVLGRDNEQFF.

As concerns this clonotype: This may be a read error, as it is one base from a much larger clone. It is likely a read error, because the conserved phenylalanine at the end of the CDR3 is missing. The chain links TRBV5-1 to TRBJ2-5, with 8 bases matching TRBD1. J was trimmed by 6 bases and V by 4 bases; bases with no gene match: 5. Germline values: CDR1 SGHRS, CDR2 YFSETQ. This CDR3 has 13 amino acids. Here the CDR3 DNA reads TGCGCCAGCAGCGCTGACAGGGGCCAGACCCAGTACCTC. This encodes CASSADRGQTQYL.

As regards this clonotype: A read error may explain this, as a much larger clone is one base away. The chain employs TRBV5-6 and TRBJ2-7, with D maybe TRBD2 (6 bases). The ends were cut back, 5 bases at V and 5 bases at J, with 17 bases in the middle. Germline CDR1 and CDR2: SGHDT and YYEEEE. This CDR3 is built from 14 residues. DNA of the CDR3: TGTGCCAGCAGGCCAAGGAGGAGGGCCGACGAGCAGTACTTC. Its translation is CASRPRRRADEQYF.

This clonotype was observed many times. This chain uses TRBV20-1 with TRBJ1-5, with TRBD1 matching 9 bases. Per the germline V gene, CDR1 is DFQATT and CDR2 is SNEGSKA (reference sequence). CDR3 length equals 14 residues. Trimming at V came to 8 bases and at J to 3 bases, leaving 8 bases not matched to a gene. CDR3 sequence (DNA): TGCAGTTTGACAGGGGGAACCCCCAATCAGCCCCAGCATTTT. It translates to CSLTGGTPNQPQHF.

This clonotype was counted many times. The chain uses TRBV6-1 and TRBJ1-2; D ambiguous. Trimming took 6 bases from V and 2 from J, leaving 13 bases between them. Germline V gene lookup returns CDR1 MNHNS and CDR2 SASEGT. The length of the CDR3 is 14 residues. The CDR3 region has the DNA TGTGCCAGCAGGTTGAGTCAGGCCAACTATGGCTACACCTTC. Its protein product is CASRLSQANYGYTF.

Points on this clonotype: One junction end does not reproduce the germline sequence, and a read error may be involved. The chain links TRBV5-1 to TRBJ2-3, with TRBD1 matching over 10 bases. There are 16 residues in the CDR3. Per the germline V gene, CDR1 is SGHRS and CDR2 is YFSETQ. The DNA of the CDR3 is TGCGCCAGCAGCATAGAGACAGGGGGCGGAACAGATGCGCAGTATTTT. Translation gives CASSIETGGGTDAQYF.

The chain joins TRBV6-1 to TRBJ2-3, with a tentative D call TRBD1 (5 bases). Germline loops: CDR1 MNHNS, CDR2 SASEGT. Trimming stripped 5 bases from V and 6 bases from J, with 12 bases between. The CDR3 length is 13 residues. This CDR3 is CASSLTVTDTQYF. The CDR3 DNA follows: TGTGCCAGCAGTCTGACAGTCACGGATACGCAGTATTTT.

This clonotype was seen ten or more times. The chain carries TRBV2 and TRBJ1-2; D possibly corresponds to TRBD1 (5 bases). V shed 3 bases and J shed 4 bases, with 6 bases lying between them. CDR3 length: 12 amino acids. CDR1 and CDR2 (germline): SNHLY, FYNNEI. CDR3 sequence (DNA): TGTGCCAGCAGTGACCAGGGCTATGGCTACACCTTC. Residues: CASSDQGYGYTF.

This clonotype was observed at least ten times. For the CDR3, the DNA is TGTGCCAGCAGTGACTGGAAGGGAGGGGATAGCAATCAGCCCCAGCATTTT. As protein: CASSDWKGGDSNQPQHF. This chain connects TRBV2 to TRBJ1-5; the D gene is possibly TRBD1 (5 bases). Trimming removed 3 bases from V and 0 bases from J, with 15 bases in between. The CDR3 consists of 17 residues. Germline loops: CDR1 SNHLY, CDR2 FYNNEI.

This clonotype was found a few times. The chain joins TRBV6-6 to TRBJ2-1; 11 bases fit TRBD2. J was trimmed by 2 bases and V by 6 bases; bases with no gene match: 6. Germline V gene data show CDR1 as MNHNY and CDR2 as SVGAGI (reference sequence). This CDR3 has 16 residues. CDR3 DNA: TGTGCCAGCAGGGATCTAGCGGGGGGCACCTACAATGAGCAGTTCTTC. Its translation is CASRDLAGGTYNEQFF.

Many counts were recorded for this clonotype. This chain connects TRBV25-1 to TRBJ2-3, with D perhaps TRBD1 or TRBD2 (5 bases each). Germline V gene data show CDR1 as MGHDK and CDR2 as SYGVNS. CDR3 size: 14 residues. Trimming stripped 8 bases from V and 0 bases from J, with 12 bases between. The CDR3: CASSRDGSTDTQYF. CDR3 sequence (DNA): TGTGCCAGCTCCCGGGACGGTAGCACAGATACGCAGTATTTT.

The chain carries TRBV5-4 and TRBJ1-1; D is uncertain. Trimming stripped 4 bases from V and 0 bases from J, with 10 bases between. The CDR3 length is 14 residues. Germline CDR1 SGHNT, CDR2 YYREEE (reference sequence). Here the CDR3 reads CASSLSRVNTEAFF. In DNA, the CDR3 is TGTGCCAGCAGCCTGTCTAGAGTGAACACTGAAGCTTTCTTT.

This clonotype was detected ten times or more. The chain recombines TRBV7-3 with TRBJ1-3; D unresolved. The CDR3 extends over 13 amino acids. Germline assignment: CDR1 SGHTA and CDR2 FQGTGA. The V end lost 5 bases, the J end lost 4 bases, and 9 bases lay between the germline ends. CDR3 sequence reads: CASSAGMGNTIYF. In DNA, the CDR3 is TGTGCCAGCAGCGCCGGTATGGGAAACACCATATATTTT.

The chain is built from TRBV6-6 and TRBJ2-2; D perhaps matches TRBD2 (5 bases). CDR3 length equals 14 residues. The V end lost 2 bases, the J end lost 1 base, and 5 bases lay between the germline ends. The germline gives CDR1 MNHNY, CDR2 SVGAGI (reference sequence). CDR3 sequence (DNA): TGTGCCAGCAGTTACCGGGAGAACACCGGGGAGCTGTTTTTT. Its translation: CASSYRENTGELFF.

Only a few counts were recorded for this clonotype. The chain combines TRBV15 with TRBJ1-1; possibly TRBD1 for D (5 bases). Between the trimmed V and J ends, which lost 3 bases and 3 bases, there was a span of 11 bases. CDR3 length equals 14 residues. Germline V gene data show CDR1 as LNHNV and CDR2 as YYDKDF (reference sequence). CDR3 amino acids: CATSRPGTDTEAFF. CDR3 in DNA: TGTGCCACCAGCAGGCCCGGGACGGACACTGAAGCTTTCTTT. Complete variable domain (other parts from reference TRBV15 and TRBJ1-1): DAMVIQNPRYQVTQFGKPVTLSCSQTLNHNVMYWYQQKSSQAPKLLFHYYDKDFNNEADTPDNFQSRRPNTSFCFLDIRSPGLGDTAMYLCATSRPGTDTEAFFGQGTRLTVV.

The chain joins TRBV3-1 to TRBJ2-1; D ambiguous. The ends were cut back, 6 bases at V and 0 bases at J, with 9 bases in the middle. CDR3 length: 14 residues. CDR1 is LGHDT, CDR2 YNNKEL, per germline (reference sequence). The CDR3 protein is CASRPGFSYNEQFF. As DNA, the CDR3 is TGTGCCAGCAGACCCGGGTTCTCCTACAATGAGCAGTTCTTC.

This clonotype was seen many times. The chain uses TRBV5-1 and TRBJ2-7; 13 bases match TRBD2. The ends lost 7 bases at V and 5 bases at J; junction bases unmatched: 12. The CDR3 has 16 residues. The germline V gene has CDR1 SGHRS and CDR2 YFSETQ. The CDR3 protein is CASSTIGTSGVDEQYF. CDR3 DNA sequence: TGCGCCAGCTCCACGATAGGGACTAGCGGGGTGGACGAGCAGTACTTC.

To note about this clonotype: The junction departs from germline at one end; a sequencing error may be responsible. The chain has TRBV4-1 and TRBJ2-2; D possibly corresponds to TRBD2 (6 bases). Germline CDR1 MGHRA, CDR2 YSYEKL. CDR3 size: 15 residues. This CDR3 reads CASSHPGSFAGEPFF. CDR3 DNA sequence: TGCGCCAGCAGCCACCCCGGGAGTTTCGCCGGGGAGCCGTTTTTT.

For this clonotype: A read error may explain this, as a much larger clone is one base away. The DNA of the CDR3 is TGCAGTGCTCAGTGGACAGGGTCTGAGACAGGTACGCAGTATTTT. It translates to CSAQWTGSETGTQYF. This chain uses TRBV20-1 with TRBJ2-3; 8 nucleotides align to TRBD1. CDR1 DFQATT and CDR2 SNEGSKA come from the germline V gene (reference sequence). The CDR3 consists of 15 residues.